Included here is one TCR beta chain sequence, with context. The data are from a study of T cells expressing NK-cell markers. Germline V CDR1 and CDR2: LGHNA, YSLEER. This CDR3 comprises 15 residues. As the method of synthesis, 5'RACE template switching with UMIs yielded TCR beta cDNA. TCRdb re-called the 5' RACE reads, yielding one record per CDR3 amino acid sequence without DNA. Recorded for this sample: 400,000 to 550,000 distinct CDR3 sequences. The genes are TRBV4-3 and TRBJ1-2; TCRdb's D gene call, TRBD1, goes unchecked for lack of DNA. This TCR came from a woman aged 18 to 75 in good health. Sequencing was carried out using blood T cells: a sorted CD56 or NKG2C T cell subset, CD4+ or CD8+ T cells, or bulk PBMC T cells (not recorded which). CDR3 sequence reads: CASSQEEGVRYGYTF.